One sample yielded the 19 T cell receptor beta chains listed below, sequenced in a study of blood T cell repertoires in COVID-19. Profiling relied on immunoSEQ multiplex PCR, and the TCRdb table lists in-frame clones only, not all of them. Of approximately 300,000 clones in the sample, roughly nine tenths are singletons; the top ten hold around 3.9%. The sample comprised PBMCs or T cells enriched from blood (not recorded which). The receptors come from a woman in her twenties or thirties who had been exposed to COVID-19.

The CDR3 reads CASKTGETNYGYTF. The CDR3 DNA reads TGTGCCTCTAAAACAGGGGAGACTAACTATGGCTACACCTTC. This rearrangement joins TRBV2 to TRBJ1-2, with 7 nucleotides matching TRBD1. The CDR3 sequence is 14 residues long. Germline CDR1 reads SNHLY; CDR2 reads FYNNEI. With 11 bases clipped from V and 0 bases from J, the junction kept 9 bases outside the gene matches. Full variable domain (outside the CDR3, taken from reference TRBV2 and TRBJ1-2): EPEVTQTPSHQVTQMGQEVILRCVPISNHLYFYWYRQILGQKVEFLVSFYNNEISEKSEIFDDQFSVERPDGSNFTLKIRSTKLEDSAMYFCASKTGETNYGYTFGSGTRLTVV.

J is TRBJ2-1 and V is TRBV5-1; 10 bases are shared with TRBD2. V shed 0 bases and J 4 bases; nucleotides not matched to a gene: 13. The CDR3 is made up of 19 amino acids. CDR1 and CDR2 from the germline V gene are SGHRS and YFSETQ. CDR3 loop: CASSLASITGLAVYNEQFF. CDR3 coding DNA: TGCGCCAGCAGCTTGGCCTCTATAACAGGACTAGCGGTTTACAATGAGCAGTTCTTC.

CDR3 amino acids: CASSARGQGVVLSGANVLTF. The DNA for the CDR3 is TGTGCCAGCAGCGCCCGGGGACAGGGGGTTGTCCTCTCTGGGGCCAACGTCCTGACTTTC. The V call is TRBV9, the J call TRBJ2-6; TRBD1 agrees at 11 bases. The V gene's germline CDR1 is SGDLS and CDR2 YYNGEE. With 3 bases clipped from V and 0 bases from J, the junction kept 11 bases outside the gene matches. CDR3 length equals 20 residues.

The CDR3, as DNA: TGTGCCAGCAGCATAAGACCGCCGCGGCAGAACACCATATATTTT. Its protein is CASSIRPPRQNTIYF. This chain joins TRBV21-1 and TRBJ1-3. TRBV21-1 counts as a pseudogene. This CDR3 is 15 amino acids long.

CDR3: CASSYSPSTRTQYF. CDR3 nucleotide sequence: TGTGCCAGCAGTTACTCTCCTAGTACTAGAACCCAGTACTTC. V is TRBV6-5 and J is TRBJ2-5, with a tentative D call TRBD2 (5 bases). Trimming took off 0 bases at V and 8 bases at J, with 13 bases between the two ends. The germline CDR1 and CDR2 sequences are MNHEY and SVGAGI. CDR3 length: 14 amino acids.

The rearrangement joins TRBV19 to TRBJ2-2; 8 bases match TRBD2. This CDR3 region has 20 residues. The germline gives CDR1 LNHDA, CDR2 SQIVND (reference sequence). V lost 3 bases to trimming and J lost 0 bases; unmatched junction nucleotides: 15. The CDR3 DNA reads TGTGCCAGTAGTATTATCGTCCCCGGAGAGGGACTAGCGAACACCGGGGAGCTGTTTTTT. Amino acids: CASSIIVPGEGLANTGELFF.

The J gene is TRBJ1-2, the V gene TRBV7-2, with TRBD1 identical over 8 bases. The CDR3 covers 15 residues. Trimming took 5 bases from V and 7 from J; bases not matched to a gene: 12. Germline CDR1 is SGHTA and CDR2 is FQGNSA. The CDR3 sequence is CASSPPTGDYGGYTF. The CDR3 DNA sequence: TGTGCCAGCAGCCCCCCGACAGGGGACTACGGTGGCTACACCTTC.

The V and J genes are TRBV19 and TRBJ2-1, with D unresolved. CDR3 length: 12 amino acids. V was cut by 6 bases and J by 7 bases, with 10 bases left in between. Germline V CDR1 and CDR2: LNHDA, SQIVND (reference sequence). In DNA, the CDR3 is TGTGCCAGTAGCCCCTGGAGAAATGAGCAGTTCTTC. Amino acid sequence: CASSPWRNEQFF.

To note about this clone: Distinct nucleotide sequences in the sample also encode this CDR3. The V and J genes are TRBV4-2 and TRBJ2-1, with a weak D call TRBD2 (6 bases). The CDR3 is 14 amino acids. Trimming took 1 base from V and 4 from J, leaving 8 bases between them. Germline lookup yields CDR1 LGHNA and CDR2 YNFKEQ. The CDR3 loop reads CASSQGLAYNEQFF. CDR3 nucleotide sequence: TGTGCCAGCAGCCAAGGCCTAGCGTACAATGAGCAGTTCTTC.

V usage is TRBV5-1 and J usage is TRBJ1-1; 8 bases are a match to TRBD1. The CDR3 runs to 15 residues. The germline V gene has CDR1 SGHRS and CDR2 YFSETQ. With V trimmed by 2 bases and J by 4 bases, 7 bases remained unmatched. CDR3 amino acids: CASSLRQGWGTEAFF. The CDR3 region has the DNA TGCGCCAGCAGCTTAAGACAGGGGTGGGGCACTGAAGCTTTCTTT.

V is TRBV7-6 and J is TRBJ2-1, with 12 bases aligning to TRBD2. The germline V gene has CDR1 SGHVS and CDR2 FNYEAQ. The CDR3 has 19 residues. V was clipped by 0 bases and J by 2 bases; unmatched bases: 8. Here the CDR3 reads CASSLARASGGAPYNEQFF. CDR3 DNA sequence: TGTGCCAGCAGCTTAGCGCGGGCTAGCGGGGGGGCGCCCTACAATGAGCAGTTCTTC.

This chain joins TRBV4-1 and TRBJ1-1; the match to TRBD1 covers 7 bases. CDR3 size: 14 residues. V trimming: 3 bases; J trimming: 5 bases; junction bases outside the gene matches: 6. Looked up from germline, CDR1 is MGHRA and CDR2 is YSYEKL. Here the CDR3 DNA reads TGCGCCAGCAGCCAGCAGGGGGTCGGGACTGAAGCTTTCTTT. Amino acid sequence: CASSQQGVGTEAFF.

Worth noting for this clone: Within the sample, other DNA sequences also encode this same CDR3. The J gene is TRBJ1-4, the V gene TRBV5-1; weak D call: TRBD1 (6 bases). Per germline, CDR1 SGHRS and CDR2 YFSETQ. The CDR3 is 15 amino acids. V lost 2 bases and J lost 0, with 8 bases in between. The CDR3 here is CASSLGQTTNEKLFF. In nucleotides, the CDR3 is TGCGCCAGCAGCTTAGGACAGACAACTAATGAAAAACTGTTTTTT.

The V gene is TRBV5-6, the J gene TRBJ1-6; 7 bases are a match to TRBD1. The trim removed 4 bases at V and 7 bases at J, leaving 2 bases unmatched. Per germline, CDR1 SGHDT and CDR2 YYEEEE. The CDR3 spans 13 residues. The CDR3: CASSADRNSPLHF. The DNA for the CDR3 is TGTGCCAGCAGCGCGGACAGGAATTCACCCCTCCACTTT.

This clone appeared a few times. The rearrangement joins TRBV5-1 to TRBJ1-2; 10 nucleotides agree with TRBD1. Germline V gene sequence: CDR1 SGHRS, CDR2 YFSETQ. The CDR3 loop spans 16 amino acids. The V and J ends lost 6 bases and 6 bases, in that order; junction bases with no gene match: 14. The CDR3 spells CASTENIFGTGDGYTF. The CDR3 DNA follows: TGCGCCAGCACCGAGAACATATTCGGGACAGGGGATGGCTACACCTTC.

This chain connects TRBV4-3 to TRBJ2-1; the D gene is possibly TRBD2 (5 bases). CDR3 length: 16 amino acids. The germline V and J ends were trimmed by 0 bases and 10 bases, with 19 bases remaining between them. Germline V gene data show CDR1 as LGHNA and CDR2 as YSLEER. The CDR3 nucleotides are TGCGCCAGCAGCCAAGAATGGACTCCTGCTATGGGCGAGCAGTTCTTC. Amino acids: CASSQEWTPAMGEQFF.

The rearrangement uses TRBV28 and TRBJ1-6; 8 bases match TRBD1. In germline, CDR1 is MDHEN, CDR2 SYDVKM. This CDR3 contains 15 residues. The J segment lost 9 bases and the V segment lost 2 bases, leaving 6 bases of the junction unmatched. The CDR3 here is CASSLRGQVGSPLHF. The CDR3 DNA is TGTGCCAGCAGTTTAAGGGGACAGGTGGGTTCACCCCTCCACTTT.

This clone was seen just once. The chain uses TRBV14 and TRBJ2-7; D is possibly TRBD1 (5 bases). Per the germline V gene, CDR1 is SGHDN and CDR2 is FVKESK. Trimming left V 1 base short and J 6 bases short, with 10 bases between. This CDR3 region has 13 residues. CDR3 loop: CASSQAAGREQYF. CDR3 nucleotides: TGTGCCAGCAGCCAAGCAGCAGGGCGCGAGCAGTACTTC.

The CDR3 sequence is CASSVMGQGAGYTF. CDR3 DNA sequence: TGTGCCAGCAGTGTGATGGGACAGGGGGCGGGCTACACCTTC. J is TRBJ1-2 and V is TRBV2; 12 bases fit TRBD1. Germline CDR1 is SNHLY and CDR2 is FYNNEI. This CDR3 has 14 residues. After removal of 4 bases from V and 8 bases from J, the junction contained 5 bases not matched to a gene.